This TCR beta chain appears in the sequencing data of a study of T cell responses to AZD1222 COVID-19 vaccine. Study-level findings and limits: Spike-specific TCR breadth and depth both grew after two AZD1222 doses. Baseline seropositives among AZD1222 recipients totaled only six or seven.

The CDR3 loop spans 17 amino acids. CDR1 is KGHDR and CDR2 is SFDVKD in the germline V gene. The germline V and J ends were trimmed by 3 bases and 0 bases, with 16 bases remaining between them. Assay used: immunoSEQ multiplex PCR; TCRdb lists only in-frame clones, some missing. The sample shows fewer than 110,000 clones, approximately 89% of them seen only once. This clone was detected a few times. Its target is unknown. This TCR derives from an adult in good health. The material sequenced was peripheral blood, taken on day 0 of AZD1222 vaccination. This sequence joins TRBV24-1 and TRBJ1-2; D not resolved. The CDR3 coding sequence is TGTGCCACCAGTGATAGGACTAACTGGGATACTAACTATGGCTACACCTTC. Translated, it gives CATSDRTNWDTNYGYTF.